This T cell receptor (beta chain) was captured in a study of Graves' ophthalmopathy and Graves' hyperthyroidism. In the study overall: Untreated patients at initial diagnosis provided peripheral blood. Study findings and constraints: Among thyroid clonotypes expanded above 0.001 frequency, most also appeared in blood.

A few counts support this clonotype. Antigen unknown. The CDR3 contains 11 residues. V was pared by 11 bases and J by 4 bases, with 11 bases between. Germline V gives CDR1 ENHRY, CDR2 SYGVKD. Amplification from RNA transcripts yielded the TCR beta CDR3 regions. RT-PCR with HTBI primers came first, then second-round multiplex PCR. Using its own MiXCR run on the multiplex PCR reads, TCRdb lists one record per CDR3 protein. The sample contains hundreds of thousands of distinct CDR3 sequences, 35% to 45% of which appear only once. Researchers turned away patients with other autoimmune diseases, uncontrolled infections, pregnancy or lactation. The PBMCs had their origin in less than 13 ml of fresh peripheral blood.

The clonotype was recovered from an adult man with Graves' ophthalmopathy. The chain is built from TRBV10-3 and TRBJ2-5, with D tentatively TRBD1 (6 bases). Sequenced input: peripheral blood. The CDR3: CAAQQGETQYF. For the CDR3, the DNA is TGTGCCGCCCAACAGGGAGAGACCCAGTACTTC.